Shown below are 21 T cell receptor beta chains from a single sample sequenced in a study of blood T cell repertoires in COVID-19. Profiled with immunoSEQ multiplex PCR; TCRdb holds only in-frame clones, not every one. The table lists about 82,000 clones, over 70% of them singletons. The sequenced sample was peripheral blood. The source of these receptors is a woman aged 55 to 70 with acute or convalescent COVID-19.

The V call is TRBV12-3 or TRBV12-4, the J call TRBJ1-1, with D hard to call. V lost 2 bases and J 5 bases, leaving 9 bases between the germline ends. This CDR3 has 13 residues. CDR3 nucleotide sequence: TGTGCCAGCAGTTTAACCGGGGAGACTGAAGCTTTCTTT. Translating it yields CASSLTGETEAFF.

CDR3 nucleotide sequence: TGTGCCAGCAGCCCCCGGACCGGACGGAGGTTTATAGGGGGCTACACCTTC. This gives the protein CASSPRTGRRFIGGYTF. The chain couples TRBV7-9 to TRBJ1-2; D is unclear. The V gene's germline CDR1 is SEHNR and CDR2 FQNEAQ (reference sequence). Trimming stripped 5 bases from V and 8 bases from J, with 27 bases between. CDR3 length equals 17 residues.

This chain connects TRBV7-2 to TRBJ1-5, with 7 nucleotides matching TRBD1. The CDR3 is made up of 13 amino acids. Germline V gene lookup returns CDR1 SGHTA and CDR2 FQGNSA. The V segment lost 6 bases and the J segment 3 bases; nucleotides outside the gene matches: 2. For the CDR3, the DNA is TGTGCCAGCAGTGAGGGGGCCAATCAGCCCCAGCATTTT. This gives the protein CASSEGANQPQHF.

J is TRBJ1-1 and V is TRBV5-1, with TRBD1 matching 8 bases. After removal of 0 bases from V and 3 bases from J, the junction contained 1 base not matched to a gene. This CDR3 spans 14 amino acids. CDR1 is SGHRS and CDR2 is YFSETQ in the germline V gene. In DNA, the CDR3 is TGCGCCAGCAGCTTGGCGACAGGGGACACTGAAGCTTTCTTT. Protein sequence: CASSLATGDTEAFF. Variable domain in full (rest from reference TRBV5-1 and TRBJ1-1): KAGVTQTPRYLIKTRGQQVTLSCSPISGHRSVSWYQQTPGQGLQFLFEYFSETQRNKGNFPGRFSGRQFSNSRSEMNVSTLELGDSALYLCASSLATGDTEAFFGQGTRLTVV.

The chain couples TRBV29-1 to TRBJ1-6, with D possibly TRBD1 on 6 matching bases. V gave up 6 bases and J gave up 7 bases, with 10 bases separating them. This CDR3 is built from 12 residues. Germline CDR1 SQVTM, CDR2 ANQGSEA. The CDR3 here is CSVRGGNSPLHF. The CDR3 DNA is TGCAGCGTCAGGGGAGGGAATTCACCCCTCCACTTT.

A single count supports this clone. This chain links TRBV5-1 with TRBJ1-3, with no clear D. The CDR3 spans 17 residues. Germline CDR1 reads SGHRS; CDR2 reads YFSETQ. V shed 0 bases and J shed 0 bases, with 13 bases lying between them. This CDR3 is CASSLDGGGPSGNTIYF. Here the CDR3 DNA reads TGCGCCAGCAGCTTGGATGGTGGAGGCCCCTCTGGAAACACCATATATTTT.

This clone appeared once. V usage is TRBV18 and J usage is TRBJ1-1; the D gene is possibly TRBD1 (6 bases). The CDR3 sequence is 14 residues long. The germline V gene encodes CDR1 KGHSH and CDR2 LQKENI. V lost 2 bases to trimming and J lost 5 bases, with 12 bases between them. CDR3 bases: TGTGCCAGCTCACCAACCAGAGGGGGAACTGAAGCTTTCTTT. It yields the protein CASSPTRGGTEAFF.

DNA for the CDR3: TGTGCCAGCAGTACAATAGGGACAGGAGGCGGTCAGCCCCAGCATTTT. It yields the protein CASSTIGTGGGQPQHF. The rearrangement uses TRBV2 and TRBJ1-5; 8 nucleotides agree with TRBD1. Germline V gene data show CDR1 as SNHLY and CDR2 as FYNNEI. The V gene end was trimmed by 5 bases and the J gene end by 6 bases; junction bases not matched to a gene: 12. This CDR3 contains 16 residues.

This sequence joins TRBV12-3 or TRBV12-4 and TRBJ1-2; D not certain. V shed 6 bases and J shed 8 bases, with 16 bases lying between them. This CDR3 contains 13 residues. Here the CDR3 DNA reads TGTGCCAGCAGACGGAAACTGGGTAGCGGCTACACCTTC. Translation gives CASRRKLGSGYTF.

This chain joins TRBV9 and TRBJ2-1; TRBD1 is a possible D gene (5 bases). With 0 bases removed from V and 5 bases from J, the gap between germline ends came to 6 bases. Germline CDR1 reads SGDLS; CDR2 reads YYNGEE. The CDR3 loop spans 13 amino acids. This CDR3 reads CASSVEGNNEQFF. The CDR3, as DNA: TGTGCCAGCAGCGTAGAGGGGAACAATGAGCAGTTCTTC.

The V call is TRBV6-6, the J call TRBJ1-3; the D gene is possibly TRBD1 (5 bases). Germline CDR1 and CDR2: MNHNY and SVGAGI (reference sequence). The V end lost 5 bases, the J end lost 2 bases, and 7 bases lay between the germline ends. This CDR3 is built from 13 residues. CDR3 loop: CASSPGTGNTIYF. The DNA of the CDR3 is TGTGCCAGCAGTCCAGGGACTGGAAACACCATATATTTT.

This clone was seen once. Mismatch with germline at one junction end may stem from a read error. The chain carries TRBV7-2 and TRBJ1-5; no definite D call. This CDR3 contains 14 residues. In germline, CDR1 is SGHTA, CDR2 FQGNSA. CDR3 loop: CASSLGLNNQPQHF. CDR3 nucleotide sequence: TGTGCCAGCAGTTTAGGACTGAACAATCAGCCCCAGCATTTT.

The rearrangement uses TRBV5-1 and TRBJ2-1; TRBD1 matches 10 bases. The CDR3 length is 14 residues. Germline lookup yields CDR1 SGHRS and CDR2 YFSETQ. The trim removed 2 bases at V and 5 bases at J, leaving 1 base unmatched. The CDR3: CASSFGTGDNEQFF. The CDR3 DNA sequence: TGCGCCAGCAGCTTCGGGACAGGGGACAATGAGCAGTTCTTC. The variable domain in full, with the rest retrieved from reference TRBV5-1 and TRBJ2-1, is KAGVTQTPRYLIKTRGQQVTLSCSPISGHRSVSWYQQTPGQGLQFLFEYFSETQRNKGNFPGRFSGRQFSNSRSEMNVSTLELGDSALYLCASSFGTGDNEQFFGPGTRLTVL.

The genes are TRBV9 and TRBJ1-3, with no clear D. Trimming removed 4 bases at V and 4 bases at J, with 9 bases between. The CDR3 totals 13 residues. CDR1 SGDLS and CDR2 YYNGEE come from the germline V gene. For the CDR3, the DNA is TGTGCCAGCAGCCCGACTGGCGGAAACACCATATATTTT. This encodes CASSPTGGNTIYF.

The chain couples TRBV3-1 (or the pseudogene TRBV3-2) to TRBJ2-7; 10 bases agree with TRBD2. The V segment lost 4 bases and the J segment 2 bases; nucleotides outside the gene matches: 8. There are 16 residues in the CDR3. CDR1 and CDR2 (germline): LGHDT, YNNKEL (reference sequence). CDR3 DNA sequence: TGTGCCAGCAGCCGCGGCACTAGCGGGGCGGCCTACGAGCAGTACTTC. Translating it yields CASSRGTSGAAYEQYF.

The V gene is TRBV29-1, the J gene TRBJ2-1; TRBD1 agrees at 11 bases. Germline values: CDR1 SQVTM, CDR2 ANQGSEA. The CDR3 runs to 14 residues. V gave up 5 bases and J gave up 8 bases; unmatched junction bases: 8. CDR3 sequence reads: CSVKDRGLDHEQFF. In DNA, the CDR3 is TGCAGCGTTAAGGACAGGGGGCTCGACCATGAGCAGTTCTTC.

CDR3 loop: CAWSPLTGTYGNQPQHF. For the CDR3, the DNA is TGTGCCTGGAGCCCCCTGACAGGGACTTACGGCAATCAGCCCCAGCATTTT. The rearrangement joins TRBV30 to TRBJ1-5; TRBD1 matches at 7 bases. Trimming removed 3 bases from V and 2 bases from J; junction bases left unmatched: 13. This CDR3 is built from 17 residues. Germline V CDR1 and CDR2: GTSNPN, SVGIG (reference sequence). The full variable domain, in which reference TRBV30 and TRBJ1-5 provide the parts outside the CDR3, is SQTIHQWPATLVQPVGSPLSLECTVEGTSNPNLYWYRQAAGRGLQLLFYSVGIGQISSEVPQNLSASRPQDRQFILSSKKLLLSDSGFYLCAWSPLTGTYGNQPQHFGDGTRLSIL.

V usage is TRBV6-2 or TRBV6-3 and J usage is TRBJ1-5, with D possibly matching TRBD1 (6 bases). The CDR3 extends over 15 amino acids. Germline lookup yields CDR1 MNHEY and CDR2 SVGEGT. V shed 2 bases and J shed 8 bases, with 16 bases lying between them. CDR3 in amino acids: CASSYREGHLEPQHF. CDR3 coding DNA: TGTGCCAGCAGTTACCGAGAGGGACACCTAGAGCCCCAGCATTTT.

This clone was counted once. The chain carries TRBV6-4 and TRBJ2-1; D not certain. V lost 3 bases to trimming and J lost 5 bases, with 8 bases between them. Germline CDR1 reads MRHNA; CDR2 reads SNTAGT. The CDR3 sequence is 13 residues long. DNA of the CDR3: TGTGCCAGCAGTGAGTCGGTCAACAATGAGCAGTTCTTC. Translation gives CASSESVNNEQFF.

This chain links TRBV4-1 with TRBJ1-1; D remains unclear. The germline gives CDR1 MGHRA, CDR2 YSYEKL. This CDR3 has 15 amino acids. V dropped 6 bases and J dropped 4 bases, with 18 bases sitting between them. The CDR3 nucleotides are TGCGCCAGCAGTGTACTAGACTCCCTGGGCACTGAAGCTTTCTTT. Translation gives CASSVLDSLGTEAFF.

V is TRBV25-1 and J is TRBJ2-7; 9 positions agree with TRBD1. V was clipped by 8 bases and J by 6 bases; unmatched bases: 11. Germline CDR1 reads MGHDK; CDR2 reads SYGVNS. The CDR3 is 14 residues long. The CDR3 loop reads CASPNPGQGIEQYF. The CDR3 nucleotides are TGTGCCAGCCCCAACCCCGGACAGGGGATCGAGCAGTACTTC.